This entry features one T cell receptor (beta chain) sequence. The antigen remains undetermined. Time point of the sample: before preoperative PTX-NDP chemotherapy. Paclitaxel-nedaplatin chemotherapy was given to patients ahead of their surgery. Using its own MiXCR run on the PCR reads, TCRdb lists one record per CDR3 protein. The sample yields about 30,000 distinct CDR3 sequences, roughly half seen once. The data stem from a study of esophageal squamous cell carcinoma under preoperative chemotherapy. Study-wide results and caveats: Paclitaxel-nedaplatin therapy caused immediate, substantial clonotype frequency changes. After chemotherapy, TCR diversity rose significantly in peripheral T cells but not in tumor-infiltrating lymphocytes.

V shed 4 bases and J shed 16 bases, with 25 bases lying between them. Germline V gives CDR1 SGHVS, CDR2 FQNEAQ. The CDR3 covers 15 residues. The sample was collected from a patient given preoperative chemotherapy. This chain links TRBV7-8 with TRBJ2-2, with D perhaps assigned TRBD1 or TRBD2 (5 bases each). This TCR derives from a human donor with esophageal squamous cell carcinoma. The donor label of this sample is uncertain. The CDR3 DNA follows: TGTGCCAGCAGCTCCGGGGCACTGAGGACCGGGACGCAGTTTTTT. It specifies CASSSGALRTGTQFF. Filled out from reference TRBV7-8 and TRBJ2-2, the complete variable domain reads GAGVSQSPRYKVAKRGQDVALRCDPISGHVSLFWYQQALGQGPEFLTYFQNEAQLDKSGLPSDRFFAERPEGSVSTLKIQRTQQEDSAVYLCASSSGALRTGTQFFGEGSRLTVL.